These 7 T cell receptor beta chains were all obtained from the same sample, sequenced in a study of HIV-infected patients and healthy controls. Each CDR3 protein is one row after TCRdb ran MiXCR on the 5' RACE reads. The sample yields over 55,000 distinct CDR3 sequences, around 16% seen once. Sequencing input: CD4+ T cells from blood. The receptors come from a human donor in good health.

This clonotype appeared a few times. In DNA, the CDR3 is TGTGCCAGCAGCCAAGATAAATCCCAGGGTCGGATCGTGCAGTTCTTC. It yields the protein CASSQDKSQGRIVQFF. The rearrangement joins TRBV14 to TRBJ2-1; a weak D match, TRBD1 (5 bases). The germline CDR1 and CDR2 sequences are SGHDN and FVKESK. The V gene lost 0 bases and the J gene lost 12 bases, with 21 bases spanning the gap. The CDR3 is made up of 16 amino acids.

The chain has TRBV20-1 and TRBJ2-5, with D possibly being TRBD2 (6 bases). The CDR3 covers 13 residues. V shed 5 bases and J shed 4 bases, with 14 bases lying between them. The germline V gene encodes CDR1 DFQATT and CDR2 SNEGSKA (reference sequence). Here the CDR3 DNA reads TGCAGTGCTTACCCTAGCGTTTTAGAGACCCAGTACTTC. It is translated as CSAYPSVLETQYF.

The chain employs TRBV5-5 and TRBJ2-1, with 10 bases lining up with TRBD2. The trim removed 0 bases at V and 15 bases at J, leaving 6 bases unmatched. Germline V gene lookup returns CDR1 SGHKS and CDR2 YYEKEE (reference sequence). CDR3 length: 13 residues. The CDR3 coding sequence is TGTGCCAGCAGCTTGGCTAGCGGGAGAGTTGTGTTCTTC. Protein: CASSLASGRVVFF.

This clonotype was seen ten or more times. The genes are TRBV11-2 and TRBJ2-5; D unclear. The CDR3 loop spans 12 amino acids. Trimming stripped 1 base from V and 10 bases from J, with 10 bases between. CDR1 and CDR2 (germline): SGHAT, FQNNGV. CDR3 loop: CASSLANVNQYF. The CDR3 DNA follows: TGTGCCAGCAGCTTAGCAAACGTGAACCAGTACTTC.

This clonotype was recorded a few times. This chain uses TRBV6-5 with TRBJ2-1; D remains ambiguous. CDR1 is MNHEY, CDR2 SVGAGI, per germline. The CDR3 has 15 residues. V lost 3 bases and J 0 bases, leaving 9 bases between the germline ends. The CDR3 region has the DNA TGTGCCAGCAGTTATAGACCAAACTCCTACAATGAGCAGTTCTTC. Translating gives CASSYRPNSYNEQFF.

The chain has TRBV19 and TRBJ2-1; D unclear. The germline V gene encodes CDR1 LNHDA and CDR2 SQIVND (reference sequence). The V and J ends lost 5 bases and 0 bases respectively, with 14 bases between them. This CDR3 spans 16 amino acids. CDR3 coding DNA: TGTGCCAGTAGTCGGTTCGGCGGAAGCTCCTACAATGAGCAGTTCTTC. As protein: CASSRFGGSSYNEQFF.

This clonotype was detected a few times. V is TRBV18 and J is TRBJ2-5; 11 bases map to TRBD1. This CDR3 is built from 16 residues. CDR1 and CDR2 from the germline V gene are KGHSH and LQKENI. Trimming removed 2 bases from V and 4 bases from J; junction bases left unmatched: 6. The CDR3 sequence is CASSPMLGTGGETQYF. The CDR3, as DNA: TGTGCCAGCTCACCAATGCTCGGGACAGGGGGAGAGACCCAGTACTTC. Combining the CDR3 with reference TRBV18 and TRBJ2-5 gives the whole variable domain NAGVMQNPRHLVRRRGQEARLRCSPMKGHSHVYWYRQLPEEGLKFMVYLQKENIIDESGMPKERFSAEFPKEGPSILRIQQVVRGDSAAYFCASSPMLGTGGETQYFGPGTRLLVL.